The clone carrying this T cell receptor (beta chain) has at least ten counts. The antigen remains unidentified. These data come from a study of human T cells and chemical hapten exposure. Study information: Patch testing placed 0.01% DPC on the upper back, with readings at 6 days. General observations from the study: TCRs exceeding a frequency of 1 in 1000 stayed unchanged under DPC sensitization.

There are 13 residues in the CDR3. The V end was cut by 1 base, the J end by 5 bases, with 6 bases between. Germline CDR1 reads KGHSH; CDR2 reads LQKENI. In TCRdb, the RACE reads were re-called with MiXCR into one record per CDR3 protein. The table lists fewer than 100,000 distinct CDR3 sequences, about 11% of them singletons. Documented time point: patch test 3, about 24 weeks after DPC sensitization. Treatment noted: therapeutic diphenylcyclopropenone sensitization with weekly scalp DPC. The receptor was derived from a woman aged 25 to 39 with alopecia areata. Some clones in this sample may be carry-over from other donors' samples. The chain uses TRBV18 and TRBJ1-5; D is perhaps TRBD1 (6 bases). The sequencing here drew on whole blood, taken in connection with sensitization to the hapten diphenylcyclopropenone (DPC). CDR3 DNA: TGTGCCAGCTCACCACAGGGGGATCAGCCCCAGCATTTT. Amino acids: CASSPQGDQPQHF.